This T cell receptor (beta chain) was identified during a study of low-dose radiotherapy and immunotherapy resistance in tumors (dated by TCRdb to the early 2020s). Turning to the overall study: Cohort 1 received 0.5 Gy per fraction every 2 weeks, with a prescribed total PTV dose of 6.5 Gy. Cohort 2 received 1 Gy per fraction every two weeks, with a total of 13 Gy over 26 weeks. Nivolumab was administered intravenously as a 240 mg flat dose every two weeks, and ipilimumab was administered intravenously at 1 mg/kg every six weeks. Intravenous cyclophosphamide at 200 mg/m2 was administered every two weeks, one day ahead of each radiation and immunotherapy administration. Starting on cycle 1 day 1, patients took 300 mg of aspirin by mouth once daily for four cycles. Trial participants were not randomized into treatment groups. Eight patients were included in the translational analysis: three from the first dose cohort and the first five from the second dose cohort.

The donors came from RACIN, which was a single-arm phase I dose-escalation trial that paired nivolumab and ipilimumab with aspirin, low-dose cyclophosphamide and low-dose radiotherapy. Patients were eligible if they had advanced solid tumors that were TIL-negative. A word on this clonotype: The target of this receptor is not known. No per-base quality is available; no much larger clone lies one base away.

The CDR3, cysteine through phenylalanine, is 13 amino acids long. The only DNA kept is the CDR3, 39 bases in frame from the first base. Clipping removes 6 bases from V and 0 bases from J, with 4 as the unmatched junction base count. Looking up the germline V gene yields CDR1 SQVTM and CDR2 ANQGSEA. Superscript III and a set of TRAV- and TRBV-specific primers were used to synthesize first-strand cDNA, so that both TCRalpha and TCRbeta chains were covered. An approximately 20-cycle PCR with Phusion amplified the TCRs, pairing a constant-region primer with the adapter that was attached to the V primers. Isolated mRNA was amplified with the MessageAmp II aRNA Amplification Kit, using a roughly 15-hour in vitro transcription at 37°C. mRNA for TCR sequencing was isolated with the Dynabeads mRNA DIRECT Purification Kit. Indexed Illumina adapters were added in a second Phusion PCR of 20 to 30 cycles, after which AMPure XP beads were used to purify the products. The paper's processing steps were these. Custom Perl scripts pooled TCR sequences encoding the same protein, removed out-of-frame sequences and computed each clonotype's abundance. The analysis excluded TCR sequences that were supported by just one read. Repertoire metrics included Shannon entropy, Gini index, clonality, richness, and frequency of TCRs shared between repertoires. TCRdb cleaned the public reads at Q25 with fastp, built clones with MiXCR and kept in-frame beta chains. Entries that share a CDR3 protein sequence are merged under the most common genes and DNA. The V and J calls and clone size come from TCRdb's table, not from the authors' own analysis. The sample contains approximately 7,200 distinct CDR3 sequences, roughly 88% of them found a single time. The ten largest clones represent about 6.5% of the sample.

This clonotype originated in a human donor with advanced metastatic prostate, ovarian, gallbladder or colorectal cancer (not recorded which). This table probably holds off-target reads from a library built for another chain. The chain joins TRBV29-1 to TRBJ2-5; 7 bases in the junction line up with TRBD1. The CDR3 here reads CSVVQGNQETQYF. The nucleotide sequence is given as TGCAGCGTCGTACAGGGGAACCAAGAGACCCAGTACTTC.